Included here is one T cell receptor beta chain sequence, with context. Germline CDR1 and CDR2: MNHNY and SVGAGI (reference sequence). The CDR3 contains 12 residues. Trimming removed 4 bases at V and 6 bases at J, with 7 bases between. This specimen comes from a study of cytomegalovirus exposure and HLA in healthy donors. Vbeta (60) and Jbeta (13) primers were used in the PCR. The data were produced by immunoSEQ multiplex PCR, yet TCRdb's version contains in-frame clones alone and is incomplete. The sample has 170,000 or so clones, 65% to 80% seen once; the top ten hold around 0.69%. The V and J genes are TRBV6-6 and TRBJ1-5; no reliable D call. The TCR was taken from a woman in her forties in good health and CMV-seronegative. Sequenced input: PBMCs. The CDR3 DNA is TGTGCCAGCAGTTTGGCGGCTCAGCCCCAGCATTTT. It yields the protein CASSLAAQPQHF.